Following are 4 T cell receptor beta chains from one sample sequenced in a study of yellow fever vaccine responses in identical twins. Each CDR3 protein is one row after TCRdb ran MiXCR on the RT-PCR reads. This table holds roughly 650 distinct CDR3 sequences, about 81% found once. The material was T cells from blood (PBMCs), unsorted or a sorted subset (not recorded which), obtained before or after yellow fever vaccination (not recorded which). These receptors were obtained from a woman younger than 35 who received the yellow fever vaccine.

V gene TRBV11-1 combines with J gene TRBJ2-7; D remains unclear. The CDR3 spans 12 residues. CDR1 and CDR2 (germline): SGHAT, FQDESV (reference sequence). The ends were cut back, 1 base at V and 4 bases at J, with 5 bases in the middle. As DNA, the CDR3 is TGTGCCAGCAGCTTAGTATCGTACGAGCAGTACTTC. This gives the protein CASSLVSYEQYF.

CDR3 sequence reads: CASSLVLTGELFF. The DNA for the CDR3 is TGTGCCAGCAGCTTAGTCCTGACCGGGGAGCTGTTTTTT. The rearrangement links TRBV7-6 to TRBJ2-2; D not resolved. V lost 1 base and J lost 5, with 5 bases in between. Per the germline V gene, CDR1 is SGHVS and CDR2 is FNYEAQ. The CDR3 sequence is 13 residues long.

The chain combines TRBV13 with TRBJ1-2; the D gene is possibly TRBD1 (5 bases). This CDR3 has 15 amino acids. Germline CDR1 and CDR2: PRHDT and FYEKMQ (reference sequence). V was clipped by 5 bases and J by 2 bases, with 15 bases between them. CDR3 region: CASSRRDFQNYGYTF. The CDR3 DNA reads TGTGCCAGCAGCAGACGGGACTTCCAAAACTATGGCTACACCTTC.

This rearrangement joins TRBV29-1 to TRBJ2-5; 7 bases are a match to TRBD2. This CDR3 is 13 amino acids long. Germline V gives CDR1 SQVTM, CDR2 ANQGSEA. Trimming at V came to 6 bases and at J to 2 bases, leaving 6 bases not matched to a gene. The DNA of the CDR3 is TGCAGCGTCTCCCTGGGGGGGCAAGAGACCCAGTACTTC. Translated, it gives CSVSLGGQETQYF.